The 5 T cell receptor beta chains below were found in one sample sequenced in a study of T cell changes during pregnancy in multiple sclerosis. Generated by immunoSEQ multiplex PCR, the TCRdb table keeps only in-frame clones and is missing some. The sample carries about 64,000 clones, just under 95% recorded once. This sample comprised peripheral blood, obtained in the second trimester of pregnancy. These receptors came from a female donor with multiple sclerosis, enrolled in a pregnancy study.

The chain links TRBV7-7 to TRBJ2-5, with D possibly being TRBD1 (6 bases). The V end lost 1 base, the J end lost 3 bases, and 6 bases lay between the germline ends. Germline assignment: CDR1 SSHAT and CDR2 FNYEAQ (reference sequence). CDR3 length: 13 amino acids. CDR3 loop: CASSLDREETQYF. The DNA of the CDR3 is TGTGCCAGCAGCTTAGACAGGGAAGAGACCCAGTACTTC.

The genes are TRBV6-1 and TRBJ2-5; TRBD2 aligns across 12 bases. The CDR3 sequence is 15 residues long. With 5 bases clipped from V and 4 bases from J, the junction kept 5 bases outside the gene matches. Looked up from germline, CDR1 is MNHNS and CDR2 is SASEGT. CDR3 in DNA: TGTGCCAGCAGTAGAGGACTAGCGGGACGAGAGACCCAGTACTTC. Translating gives CASSRGLAGRETQYF.

V is TRBV10-1 and J is TRBJ2-7; TRBD1 matches 7 bases. CDR3 size: 12 residues. Germline CDR1 WNHNN, CDR2 SYGVQD (reference sequence). V shed 9 bases, J shed 12 bases, and the junction held 14 bases outside the gene matches. In DNA form, the CDR3 reads TGCGCCAGTGGTCACAGGGACAGCTCTCTGTACTTC. Its translation: CASGHRDSSLYF.

The chain employs TRBV30 and TRBJ2-3; D is possibly TRBD2 (6 bases). This CDR3 contains 15 residues. The V end was cut by 1 base, the J end by 2 bases, with 13 bases between. CDR1 and CDR2 from the germline V gene are GTSNPN and SVGIG (reference sequence). The CDR3 region is CAWSEVDYHTDTQYF. The CDR3 region has the DNA TGTGCCTGGAGTGAAGTGGACTATCACACAGATACGCAGTATTTT.

The chain couples TRBV28 to TRBJ2-6, with D maybe TRBD2 (5 bases). The CDR3 totals 16 residues. Germline CDR1 is MDHEN and CDR2 is SYDVKM. V was pared by 4 bases and J by 4 bases, with 14 bases between. The CDR3 nucleotides are TGTGCCAGCAGTTCGGGATCTAGTACCGGGGCCAACGTCCTGACTTTC. This encodes CASSSGSSTGANVLTF.